This TCR beta chain was identified in a study of cytomegalovirus exposure and HLA in healthy donors. In regard to this clone: No antigen is known for it.

Findings of the study overall: With further analysis later on, most CMV-associated TCR beta chains appeared HLA-restricted. Reportedly, HLA-A and HLA-B alleles of most subjects were accurately predicted from TCR beta.

Researchers ran the PCR with 60 Vbeta and 13 Jbeta primers. Per the authors' pipeline: The authors later counted 65 million to 80 million unique TCR beta chains, some 10 million of them shared. Some clones are missing from TCRdb's copy, which holds only in-frame ones; the method was immunoSEQ multiplex PCR. D and trimming come from the DNA, and the V and J calls and clone size come from that table. The sample yields more than 85,000 clones, around 85% seen once. The specimen was PBMCs. The receptor was derived from a man aged 40-50 years in good health and CMV-seronegative.

The CDR3 DNA reads as TGCGCCAGCAGCCAAGTAGGGAGGGAGACCCAGTACTTC. Translation gives CASSQVGRETQYF. The V and J genes are TRBV4-3 and TRBJ2-5; tentatively, D is TRBD2 (6 bases). Trimming took off 1 base at V and 5 bases at J, with 8 bases between the two ends. The CDR3 is 13 residues long. Looked up from germline, CDR1 is LGHNA and CDR2 is YSLEER.